The TCR beta chain described here comes from a study of T cell responses to AZD1222 COVID-19 vaccine. Study-level results: The repertoires were collected only after the peak T cell response. Elevations in Spike-specific TCR breadth and depth followed administration of two AZD1222 doses. Donors were chiefly white British, with a greater number of females, and clonal diversity was perhaps underestimated. Across spike, vaccine-associated CD4 TCRs were found, dominant at 160-218 and 743-854.

The CDR3 sequence is 13 residues long. The V gene's germline CDR1 is SGHDN and CDR2 FVKESK. V was cut by 1 base and J by 2 bases, with 6 bases left in between. This clone turned up a few times. What it recognizes is unknown. Other DNA sequences in this specimen translate into the identical CDR3. Method: immunoSEQ multiplex PCR; TCRdb's copy keeps in-frame clones and lacks some. The data show roughly 160,000 clones, over 85% seen once. Here the sequenced sample was peripheral blood, taken on day 0 of AZD1222 vaccination. This chain uses TRBV14 with TRBJ2-7; D is uncertain. The sequence was collected from an adult in good health. CDR3 nucleotide sequence: TGTGCCAGCAGCCAAGGCCTGGCCTACGAGCAGTACTTC. Translation gives CASSQGLAYEQYF.